This TCR beta chain was identified during a study of cytomegalovirus exposure and HLA in healthy donors. PCR was performed using 60 Vbeta and 13 Jbeta primers. The table came from immunoSEQ multiplex PCR; TCRdb's copy has only in-frame clones and leaves some out. Here the sample spans 200,000 to 250,000 clones, approximately 83% being singletons. Germline values: CDR1 SEHNR, CDR2 FQNEAQ (reference sequence). The CDR3 totals 15 residues. V lost 5 bases and J lost 3; bases outside the gene matches: 8. The clonotype comes from a boy younger than 10 in good health and CMV-seronegative. The sample taken for sequencing was PBMCs. The chain joins TRBV7-9 to TRBJ1-1, with 8 bases lining up with TRBD1. CDR3: CASSDRQGIDTEAFF. The CDR3 DNA follows: TGTGCCAGCAGCGACCGACAGGGGATCGACACTGAAGCTTTCTTT.